The T cell receptor beta chain described here comes from a study of memory CD4+ T cells and cytomegalovirus serostatus. Single viable CD3+CD4+CD8-CD45RO+ cells were sorted as the memory CD4+ T cells. The data were produced by immunoSEQ multiplex PCR, yet TCRdb's version contains in-frame clones alone and is incomplete. The sample lists about 50,000 clones, around 80% occurring once. Germline CDR1 reads SNHLY; CDR2 reads FYNNEI. There are 15 residues in the CDR3. V lost 8 bases, J lost 4 bases, and 17 bases lay in between. The rearrangement links TRBV2 to TRBJ1-4; possibly TRBD1 for D (6 bases). The receptor was isolated from an adult in good health and CMV-seronegative. Sequenced: memory CD4+ T cells from blood. The CDR3 bases are TGTGCCAGCTCATATACCGGACAGAATAATGAAAAACTGTTTTTT. Amino acid sequence: CASSYTGQNNEKLFF.